Listed here is a single TCR beta chain. Its antigen remains unidentified. It has no much larger one-base neighbor in the sample; base qualities were not kept. The data stem from a study of T cell clones after liver transplantation (dated by TCRdb to the late 2010s). Notes on the research overall: The samples were obtained from ITN030ST, a randomized trial that attempted immunosuppression withdrawal within 2 years after liver transplantation. To count as tolerant, a recipient had to stay completely off immunosuppression for at least one year without liver enzymes climbing beyond twice the upper limit of normal. No induction therapy was given to the subjects, and standard immunosuppression was administered until randomization at 12-24 months post-transplant. Donor-reactive T cell clones were identified by TCRbeta sequencing following a pre-transplant mixed lymphocyte reaction and were subsequently tracked in post-transplant blood. Blood samples were taken pre-transplant, pre-randomization before withdrawal, and post-randomization after full withdrawal or failed withdrawal. Third party-reactive TCRbeta sequences were also identified from pre-transplant MLRs to serve as an antigen-independent comparator for donor-reactive sequences. Of the eight recipients, a few were HCV-positive, while the remaining recipients had been transplanted for non-autoimmune, non-viral indications. The studied cohort comprised 8 liver transplant recipients, 3 classified as tolerant and 5 as non-tolerant. Paper-wide results and their limitations: A significant post-transplant decrease in circulating donor-reactive CD4 TCRbeta sequences was observed in 5 of 8 subjects, irrespective of tolerance or HCV status. Donor-reactive sequences decreased more than third party-reactive sequences, which suggests partial antigen-specific deletion that was not related to withdrawal success. In a couple of subjects, low numbers of available donor cells limited the measurable donor-reactive repertoire. When repertoire turnover was accounted for, significantly reduced detection of donor-reactive sequences was found in 7 of 8 subjects for CD4 and in 8 of 8 subjects for CD8. Since no allograft tissue specimens were available, donor-reactive T cells may have migrated into the graft instead of being deleted. Because of small, heterogeneous patient numbers and non-standardized post-transplant time points, the conclusions were only preliminary.

What the time point label conveys for this sample: pre-transplant. Thawed unstimulated PBMCs were stained for CD3, CD4 and CD8 and FACS-sorted into CD3+CD4+ and CD3+CD8+ populations. All 8 studied subjects were randomized to immunosuppression withdrawal. The Qiagen DNeasy Blood and Tissue Kit was used for genomic DNA isolation. High-throughput TCRbeta CDR3 sequencing of frozen genomic DNA was performed by immunoSEQ, including PCR amplification, mapping, bias correction and internal controls. The original pipeline was this. Productive rearrangements were kept, and unique TCRbeta sequences were defined by CDR3 nucleotide sequence plus V and J gene. For a sequence to be called donor-reactive, it needed a frequency of at least 0.01% and at least 5-fold expansion in CFSE-low cells compared with unstimulated pre-transplant cells. To ensure at least 90% detection power, minimum frequency thresholds were set for each subject based on that subject's lowest-template unstimulated sample. Jensen-Shannon divergence between the top 1000 TCRbeta sequences after and before transplant was used to measure repertoire turnover. Changes in detection of donor-reactive sequences were tested with two-sided Fisher's exact tests. The table comes from immuneACCESS by way of TCRdb, which keeps in-frame sequences with V and J called. Part of the clones is missing from these tables; in studies checked, under half for an unresolved V gene and the rest for unknown reasons. That table gives V, J and clone size, and the DNA gave D and trimming. The sample table contains 70,000 to 80,000 clones; only one count was recorded for 90% of them. Roughly 2.6% of the sample goes to the ten largest clones.

The TCR was taken from a human donor who received a liver transplant. Sequencing was performed on CD4+ T cells from blood, taken before liver transplant.

CDR3 protein: CASSLGGRGYEQYF. The bases read TGTGCCAGCAGCTTAGGGGGCAGGGGCTACGAGCAGTACTTC. The chain was built from TRBV7-2 and TRBJ2-7; TRBD1 is possibly the D segment (6 matching bases). CDR1 and CDR2 are drawn from the germline V gene: SGHTA, FQGNSA. Spanning cysteine to phenylalanine, the CDR3 consists of 14 amino acids. Just the 42-base CDR3 DNA is kept, in frame starting at base 1. The trim is 1 base for V and 3 bases for J, with a gap of 10 bases between the germline ends.